This TCR beta chain was identified during a study of cytomegalovirus exposure and HLA in healthy donors. Study results and limitations: A few of the chains that were CMV-associated were confirmed in vitro to be specific for CMV antigens. Sequencing likely generated an artifact that appeared as a cluster of highly shared sequence variants.

The PCR contained 60 Vbeta and 13 Jbeta primers. This table comes from immunoSEQ multiplex PCR, and its TCRdb copy is limited to in-frame clones, with some not included. The sample records about 190,000 clones, about 89% being singletons. V was pared by 4 bases and J by 3 bases, with 8 bases of the junction left unmatched. CDR1 and CDR2 from the germline V gene are SGHDT and YYEEEE. The CDR3 sequence is 15 residues long. This clone has just a few counts. Its specificity is not known. At the time of sampling, donors were nominally healthy, though unrecorded immune exposures were likely. The receptor's source is a man aged 25 to 45 in good health and CMV-seronegative. This chain uses TRBV5-6 with TRBJ2-7, with 9 bases that match TRBD1. Sequencing used PBMCs. CDR3 sequence reads: CASSMATGQGYEQYF. For the CDR3, the DNA is TGTGCCAGCAGCATGGCAACGGGACAGGGCTACGAGCAGTACTTC.